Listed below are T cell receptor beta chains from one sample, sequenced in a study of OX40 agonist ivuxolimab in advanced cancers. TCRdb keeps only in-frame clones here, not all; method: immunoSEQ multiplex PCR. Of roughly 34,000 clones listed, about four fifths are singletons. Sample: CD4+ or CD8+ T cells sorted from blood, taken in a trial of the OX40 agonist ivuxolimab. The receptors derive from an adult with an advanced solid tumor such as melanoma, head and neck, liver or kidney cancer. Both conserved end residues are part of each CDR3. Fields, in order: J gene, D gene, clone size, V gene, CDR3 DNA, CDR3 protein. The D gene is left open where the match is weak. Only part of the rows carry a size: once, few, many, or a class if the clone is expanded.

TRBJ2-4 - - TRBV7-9 TGTGCCAGCAGCTCTTCCGGGGCGTTAATAGCCAAAAACATTCAGTACTTC CASSSSGALIAKNIQYF
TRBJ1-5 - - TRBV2 TGTGCCAGCAGTGAAGCGACAGAAGGTTATTATCAGCCCCAGCATTTT CASSEATEGYYQPQHF
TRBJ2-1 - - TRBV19 TGTGCCAGTAGTCCAGGGACTTCCTACAATGAGCAGTTCTTC CASSPGTSYNEQFF
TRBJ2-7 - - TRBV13 TGTGCCAGCAGCTTAGAGTCGGGGTTTAGCGAGCAGTACTTC CASSLESGFSEQYF
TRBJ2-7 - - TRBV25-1 TGTGCCAGCAGAGGGGCCGGTCGCGAGCAGTACTTC CASRGAGREQYF
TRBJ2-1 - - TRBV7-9 TGTGCCAGCAGCCCCACGTATTCCTACAATGAGCAGTTCTTC CASSPTYSYNEQFF
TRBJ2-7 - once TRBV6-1 TGTGCCAGCATTTTCGGACCCTACGAGCAGTACTTC CASIFGPYEQYF
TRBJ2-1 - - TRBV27 TGTGCCAGCAGTTGGGGAGATGAGCAGTTCTTC CASSWGDEQFF
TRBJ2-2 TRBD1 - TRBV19 TGTGCCAGCCGAGGGGGCGGCGGCACCGGGGAGCTGTTTTTT CASRGGGGTGELFF
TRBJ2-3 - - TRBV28 TGTGCCAGCAGTTCCTCGGTAGGGACCCCTGAAGTTACGCAGTATTTT CASSSSVGTPEVTQYF
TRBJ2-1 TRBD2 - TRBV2 TGTGCCAGCAGTGAATGGGTAGCGGGAGGGCGAGGAGGAGAGCAGTTCTTC CASSEWVAGGRGGEQFF
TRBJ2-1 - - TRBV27 TGTGCCAGCACCGACTCCCTCTACAATGAGCAGTTCTTC CASTDSLYNEQFF
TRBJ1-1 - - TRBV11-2 TGTGCCAGCAGCTTGGCCGGGAACCTGGGGGGTTATTCCCAAGCTTTCTTT CASSLAGNLGGYSQAFF
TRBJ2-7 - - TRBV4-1 TGCGCCAGCAGCCAATCGGCTAGTGCGACCTACGAGCAGTACTTC CASSQSASATYEQYF